This is a list of T cell receptor beta chains from one sample in a study of cytomegalovirus exposure and HLA in healthy donors. The data were produced by immunoSEQ multiplex PCR, yet TCRdb's version contains in-frame clones alone and is incomplete. The repertoire consists of fewer than 200,000 clones, with around 90% occurring once and the leading ten covering about 3%. Input material: PBMCs. The receptors were gathered from a woman aged 18 to 35 in good health and CMV-seropositive. Each CDR3 is given with its conserved first and last residue. D genes are given only for firm matches. Some rows have no size entry. The others give once, few or many, or a class for an expanded clone.

v_gene	j_gene	d_gene	abundance	CDR3aa	CDR3nt
TRBV5-1	TRBJ2-2	TRBD2	.	CASSSPGLASGELFF	TGCGCCAGCAGCTCTCCGGGACTAGCCTCGGGGGAGCTGTTTTTT
TRBV4-1	TRBJ1-2	.	.	CASSQDFAQGNYGYTF	TGCGCCAGCAGCCAAGATTTCGCGCAGGGGAACTATGGCTACACCTTC
TRBV5-1	TRBJ1-1	TRBD1	.	CASSSDRGQTEAFF	TGCGCCAGCAGCTCAGACAGGGGGCAGACTGAAGCTTTCTTT
TRBV10-3	TRBJ1-6	TRBD1	.	CANRGQGESPLHF	TGTGCTAACAGGGGACAGGGGGAATCACCCCTCCACTTT
TRBV2	TRBJ2-3	TRBD2	.	CASRFLAGGPYTQYF	TGTGCCAGCAGGTTCTTAGCGGGGGGTCCTTATACGCAGTATTTT
TRBV5-8	TRBJ2-2	TRBD2	.	CASSLRGLAGESGELFF	TGTGCCAGCAGCCTCAGGGGACTAGCGGGAGAGTCCGGGGAGCTGTTTTTT
TRBV19	TRBJ1-5	.	once	CASSWTGVGSNQPQHF	TGTGCCAGTAGTTGGACGGGGGTTGGAAGCAATCAGCCCCAGCATTTT
TRBV2	TRBJ1-1	.	.	CASRQSFVARTEAFF	TGTGCCAGCAGGCAATCCTTTGTCGCCCGGACTGAAGCTTTCTTT
TRBV14	TRBJ2-2	.	.	CASSPSGNTGELFF	TGTGCCAGCAGCCCGTCCGGGAACACCGGGGAGCTGTTTTTT
TRBV28	TRBJ2-7	TRBD2	.	CASSLTSGRTYEQYF	TGTGCCAGCAGTTTAACTAGCGGGAGGACCTACGAGCAGTACTTC
TRBV6-1	TRBJ2-7	.	.	CASADGGFAYEQYF	TGTGCCAGCGCCGACGGGGGTTTCGCCTACGAGCAGTACTTC
TRBV19	TRBJ2-3	.	.	CASSDSFSTDTQYF	TGTGCCAGTAGTGACTCTTTTAGCACAGATACGCAGTATTTT
TRBV19	TRBJ2-3	TRBD2	.	CASTDPRAGERDTQYF	TGTGCCAGTACTGACCCCAGAGCGGGAGAGAGGGATACGCAGTATTTT
TRBV2	TRBJ2-7	TRBD1	.	CASRKTGGIGYEQYF	TGTGCCAGCAGGAAGACAGGGGGAATTGGGTACGAGCAGTACTTC
TRBV6-5	TRBJ1-2	TRBD1	.	CASSRTGAANYGYTF	TGTGCCAGCAGTCGGACAGGGGCAGCTAACTATGGCTACACCTTC
TRBV5-1	TRBJ2-7	.	.	CASSLAPAGGYEQYF	TGCGCCAGCAGCTTGGCCCCGGCAGGGGGGTACGAGCAGTACTTC
TRBV5-1	TRBJ2-2	TRBD1	.	CASSLDRGSAGELFF	TGCGCCAGCAGCTTGGACAGGGGGTCCGCCGGGGAGCTGTTTTTT
TRBV6-1	TRBJ1-4	.	.	CATGRGIGGEKLFF	TGTGCCACCGGTAGGGGGATTGGAGGTGAAAAACTGTTTTTT
TRBV28	TRBJ1-3	TRBD1	.	CASSSTGQAGGNTIYF	TGTGCCAGCAGTTCAACAGGACAGGCCGGTGGAAACACCATATATTTT